This TCR beta chain derives from a study of cytomegalovirus exposure and HLA in healthy donors. Primers: 60 Vbeta forward and 13 Jbeta reverse. TCRdb's copy holds only in-frame clones and misses some; the assay was immunoSEQ multiplex PCR. Of roughly 120,000 clones in the sample, 80% were seen once. Trimming took 0 bases from V and 6 from J, leaving 19 bases between them. Per germline, CDR1 SGHDT and CDR2 YYEEEE. The CDR3 has 17 residues. The rearrangement joins TRBV5-6 to TRBJ2-1; D may be TRBD2 (6 bases). Sequencing was carried out using PBMCs. The clonotype comes from a man aged 50-60 years in good health and CMV-seronegative. Here the CDR3 reads CASSLVSGQRVSNEQFF. CDR3 coding DNA: TGTGCCAGCAGCTTGGTTTCTGGCCAGCGGGTCAGCAATGAGCAGTTCTTC.